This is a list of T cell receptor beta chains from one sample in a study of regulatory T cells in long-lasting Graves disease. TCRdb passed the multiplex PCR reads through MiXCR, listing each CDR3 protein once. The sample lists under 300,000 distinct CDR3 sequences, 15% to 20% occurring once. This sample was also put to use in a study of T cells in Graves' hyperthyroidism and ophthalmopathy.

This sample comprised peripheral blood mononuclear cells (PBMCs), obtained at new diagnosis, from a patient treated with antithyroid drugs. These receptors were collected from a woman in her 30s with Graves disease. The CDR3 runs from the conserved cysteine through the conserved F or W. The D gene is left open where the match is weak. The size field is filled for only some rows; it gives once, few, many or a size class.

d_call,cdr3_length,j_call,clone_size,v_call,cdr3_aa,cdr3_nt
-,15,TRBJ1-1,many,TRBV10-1,CASRGLGLSNTEAFF,TGCGCCAGCAGAGGTCTCGGCCTGTCGAACACTGAAGCTTTCTTT
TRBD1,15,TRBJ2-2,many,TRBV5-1,CASNPTGPNTGELFF,TGCGCCAGCAATCCGACAGGGCCTAACACCGGGGAGCTGTTTTTT
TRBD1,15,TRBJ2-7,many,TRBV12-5,CASGPDRGGSYEQYF,TGTGCTAGTGGCCCGGACAGGGGGGGATCCTACGAGCAGTACTTC
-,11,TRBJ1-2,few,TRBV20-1,CSASQGLGYTF,TGCAGTGCTTCACAGGGTCTTGGCTACACCTTC
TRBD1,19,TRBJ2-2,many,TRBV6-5,CASSYYPGTGKVWDGELFF,TGTGCCAGCAGTTACTACCCCGGGACAGGGAAAGTTTGGGACGGGGAGCTGTTTTTT
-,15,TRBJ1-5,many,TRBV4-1,CASSQDGQPGQPQHF,TGTGCCAGCAGCCAAGATGGTCAGCCGGGACAGCCCCAGCATTTT
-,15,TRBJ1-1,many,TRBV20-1,CSAGDLRIRNTEAFF,TGCAGTGCTGGAGACCTCAGGATTCGGAACACTGAAGCTTTCTTT
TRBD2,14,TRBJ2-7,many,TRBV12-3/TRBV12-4,CASSASTSGNEQYF,TGTGCCAGCAGTGCCTCGACTAGCGGGAACGAGCAGTACTTC
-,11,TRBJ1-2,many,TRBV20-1,CSADHNYGYTF,TGCAGTGCCGACCATAACTATGGCTACACCTTC
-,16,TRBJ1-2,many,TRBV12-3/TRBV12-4,CASSLAGHGRGSGYTF,TGTGCCAGCAGTTTAGCCGGCCACGGTAGAGGATCCGGCTACACCTTC
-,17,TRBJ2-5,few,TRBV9,CASSQGRGLAVQETQYF,TGTGCCAGCAGCCAAGGTAGAGGTCTGGCAGTCCAAGAGACCCAGTACTTC
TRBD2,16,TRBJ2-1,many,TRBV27,CASSQLAGGFNNEQFF,TGTGCCAGCAGTCAACTAGCGGGGGGATTCAACAATGAGCAGTTCTTC
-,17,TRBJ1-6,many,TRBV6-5,CASSYGIVGQSNSPLHF,TGTGCCAGCAGTTACGGGATTGTGGGTCAAAGCAATTCACCCCTCCACTTT
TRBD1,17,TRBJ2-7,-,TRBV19,CASSMRGRQALSYEQYF,TGTGCCAGTAGTATGAGGGGGCGACAGGCTTTATCCTACGAGCAGTACTTC
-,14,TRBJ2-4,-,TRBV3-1,CASSRAGGKNIQYF,TGTGCCAGCAGCCGTGCCGGGGGCAAAAACATTCAGTACTTC
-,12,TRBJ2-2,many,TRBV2,CASSPPAGELFF,TGTGCCAGCAGCCCCCCGGCCGGGGAGCTGTTTTTT
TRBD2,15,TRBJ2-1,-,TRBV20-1,CSARAVAGVYNEQFF,TGCAGTGCTAGAGCGGTAGCGGGAGTTTACAATGAGCAGTTCTTC
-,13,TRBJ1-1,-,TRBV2,CASRGSLNTEAFF,TGTGCCAGCAGAGGGAGTCTGAACACTGAAGCTTTCTTT
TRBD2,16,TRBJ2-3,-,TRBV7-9,CASSLVAGGPLDTQYF,TGTGCCAGCAGCTTAGTAGCGGGGGGGCCCTTAGATACGCAGTATTTT
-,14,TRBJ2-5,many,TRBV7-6,CASSRAGGQETQYF,TGTGCCAGCAGCCGGGCAGGGGGGCAAGAGACCCAGTACTTC
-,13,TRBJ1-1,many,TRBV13,CASRGSPPTEAFF,TGTGCCAGCAGGGGCTCCCCCCCAACTGAAGCTTTCTTT
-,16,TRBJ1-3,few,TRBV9,CASSVQPGRSGNTIYF,TGTGCCAGCAGCGTACAGCCAGGCCGCTCTGGAAACACCATATATTTT
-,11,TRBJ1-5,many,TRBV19,CASGANQPQHF,TGTGCCAGTGGGGCCAATCAGCCCCAGCATTTT
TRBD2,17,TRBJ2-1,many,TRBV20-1,CSVRRGAGSGVMNEQFF,TGCAGTGTAAGAAGGGGGGCCGGTAGCGGGGTGATGAATGAGCAGTTCTTC
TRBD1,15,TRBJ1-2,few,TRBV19,CASSSTGTGTRGYTF,TGTGCCAGTAGTTCGACCGGGACAGGGACTCGCGGCTACACCTTC
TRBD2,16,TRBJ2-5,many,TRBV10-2,CASRARVLAVGETQYF,TGCGCCAGCAGGGCTCGGGTACTAGCGGTGGGCGAGACCCAGTACTTC
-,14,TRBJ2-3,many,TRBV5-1,CASAAEGPSDTQYF,TGCGCCAGTGCTGCGGAGGGGCCCTCCGATACGCAGTATTTT
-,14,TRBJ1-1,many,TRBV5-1,CASSFATGSGEAFF,TGCGCCAGCAGCTTCGCCACAGGGTCAGGAGAAGCTTTCTTT
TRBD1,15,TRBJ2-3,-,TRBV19,CASNKGRGQRDTQYF,TGTGCCAGTAATAAAGGCAGGGGGCAAAGAGATACGCAGTATTTT
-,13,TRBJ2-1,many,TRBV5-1,CASSLVGSNEQFF,TGTGCCAGCAGCTTAGTTGGCAGCAATGAGCAGTTCTTC
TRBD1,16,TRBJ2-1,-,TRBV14,CASSRDRGGRYNEQFF,TGTGCCAGCAGCCGGGACAGGGGGGGTCGGTACAATGAGCAGTTCTTC
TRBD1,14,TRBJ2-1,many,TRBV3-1,CASKPTGGRHEQFF,TGTGCCAGCAAACCGACAGGGGGAAGACATGAGCAGTTCTTC
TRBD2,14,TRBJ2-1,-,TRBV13,CASSDPSGVNEQFF,TGTGCCAGCAGCGACCCTAGCGGGGTCAATGAGCAGTTCTTC
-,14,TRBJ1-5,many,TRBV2,CASSENPPDRPQHF,TGTGCCAGCAGTGAAAATCCCCCTGATCGGCCCCAGCATTTT
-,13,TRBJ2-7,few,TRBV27,CASSFGQTTGQYF,TGTGCCAGCAGTTTTGGACAGACCACGGGGCAGTACTTC
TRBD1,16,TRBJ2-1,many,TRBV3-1,CASSQYRDRVGNEQFF,TGTGCCAGCAGCCAATACCGGGACAGGGTTGGCAATGAGCAGTTCTTC
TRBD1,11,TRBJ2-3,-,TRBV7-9,CASSFDREQYF,TGTGCCAGCAGCTTCGACAGGGAGCAGTATTTT
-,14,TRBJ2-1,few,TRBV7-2,CASSYLGGRIEQFF,TGTGCCAGCAGCTACCTAGGGGGGAGGATTGAGCAGTTCTTC
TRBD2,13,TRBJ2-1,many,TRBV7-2,CASSTSGGGEQFF,TGTGCCAGCAGCACTAGCGGGGGTGGCGAGCAGTTCTTC
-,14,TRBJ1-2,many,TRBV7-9,CASSGNQGIYGYTF,TGTGCCAGCAGCGGAAACCAGGGGATCTATGGCTACACCTTC
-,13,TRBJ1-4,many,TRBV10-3,CAIRGESAEKLFF,TGTGCCATCAGGGGCGAGTCTGCTGAAAAACTGTTTTTT
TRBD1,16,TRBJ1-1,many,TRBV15,CATSIRDRGLRTEAFF,TGTGCCACCAGCATCCGGGACAGGGGGCTACGGACTGAAGCTTTCTTT
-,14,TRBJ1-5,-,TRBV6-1,CASSEYRDQQPQHF,TGTGCCAGCAGTGAGTACAGGGATCAACAGCCCCAGCATTTT
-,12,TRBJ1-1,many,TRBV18,CASSPRPVEVFF,TGTGCCAGCTCACCGAGGCCCGTAGAAGTTTTCTTT
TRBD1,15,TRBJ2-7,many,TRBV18,CASSLAGTGASEQYF,TGTGCCAGCTCACTAGCCGGGACAGGGGCTTCCGAGCAGTACTTC
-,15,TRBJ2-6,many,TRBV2,CASSLEGTGANVLTF,TGTGCCAGCAGCCTAGAGGGTACCGGGGCCAACGTCCTGACTTTC
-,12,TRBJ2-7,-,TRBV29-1,CSVETTGYEQYF,TGCAGCGTTGAGACGACAGGCTACGAGCAGTACTTC
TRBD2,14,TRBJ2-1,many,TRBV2,CAMPGLAGDNEQFF,TGTGCCATGCCGGGACTAGCGGGGGACAATGAGCAGTTCTTC
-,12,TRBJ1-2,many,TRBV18,CASSPQGGGYTF,TGTGCCAGCTCACCCCAGGGCGGTGGCTACACCTTC
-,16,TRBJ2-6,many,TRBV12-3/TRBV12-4,CASSIPPYSGANVLTF,TGTGCCAGCAGTATCCCTCCCTACTCTGGGGCCAACGTCCTGACTTTC
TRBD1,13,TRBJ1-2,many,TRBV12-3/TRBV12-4,CASSISDREGYTF,TGTGCCAGCAGTATATCGGACAGGGAGGGCTACACCTTC
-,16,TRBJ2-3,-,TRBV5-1,CASSLVDILNGDTQYF,TGCGCCAGCAGCTTGGTGGACATCCTAAATGGCGATACGCAGTATTTT
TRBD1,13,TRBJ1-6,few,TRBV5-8,CASSLGQGTPLHF,TGTGCCAGCAGCCTCGGACAGGGAACACCCCTCCACTTT
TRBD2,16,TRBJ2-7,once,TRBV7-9,CASSKSGTSGEREQYF,TGTGCCAGCAGCAAATCCGGGACTAGCGGGGAGAGGGAGCAGTACTTC
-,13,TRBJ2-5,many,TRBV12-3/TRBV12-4,CASSFRDQETQYF,TGTGCCAGCAGTTTCCGGGACCAAGAGACCCAGTACTTC
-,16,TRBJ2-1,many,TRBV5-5,CASSPLISGMRDEQFF,TGTGCCAGCAGCCCGTTAATTTCCGGGATGCGCGATGAGCAGTTCTTC
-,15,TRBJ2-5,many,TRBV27,CASSPSYMAWETQYF,TGTGCCAGCAGTCCCAGTTATATGGCTTGGGAGACCCAGTACTTC
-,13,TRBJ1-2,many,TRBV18,CASSPQGTYGYTF,TGTGCCAGCTCACCGCAGGGGACCTATGGCTACACCTTC
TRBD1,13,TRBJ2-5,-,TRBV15,CATSRVGTGAQYF,TGTGCCACCAGCAGAGTTGGGACAGGGGCCCAGTACTTC